This T cell receptor (beta chain) was identified during a study of identical twins. The germline gives CDR1 MNHEY, CDR2 SVGAGI. J was trimmed by 1 base and V by 0 bases; bases with no gene match: 2. CDR3 length: 16 residues. This clonotype was observed a few times. TCRdb analysed the 5' RACE reads with MiXCR anew, one entry per CDR3 protein. The sample shows 450,000 to 650,000 distinct CDR3 sequences, 7.5% to 10% of them seen only once. This sample was also put to use in a study of yellow fever vaccine responses in identical twins.

The rearrangement uses TRBV6-5 and TRBJ2-2, with TRBD2 matching over 7 bases. Input material: PBMCs. This receptor was identified in a woman under 30 in good health. The CDR3 coding sequence is TGTGCCAGCAGTTACTCAAGGGAGGGGAACACCGGGGAGCTGTTTTTT. Translation gives CASSYSREGNTGELFF.